The source of this T cell receptor beta chain is a study of shared clonotypes between healthy human individuals. Study-wide findings and caveats: Some naive CD4 clonotypes, roughly 5%, turned up in common across several donors.

In the original analysis: ImmunoSEQ supplied junction-only sequences lacking quality scores, so filtering was different. The repertoire was sequenced with immunoSEQ multiplex PCR; TCRdb's copy has only in-frame clones and lacks some. From that table come the V and J calls and clone size; the DNA was used to work out D and trimming. In the table there are around 2,100,000 clones, about 95% of which are singletons. CD45RO negativity and positive selection for CCR7 defined naive CD8 cells, a population that excluded terminally differentiated effector memory CD45RA+ cells. The study drew its donors from healthy HIV-negative adults without recent acute infections or vaccinations. Donors, without exception, were Caucasian adults residing in Nashville, Tennessee. This clone occurred a few times. Its antigen is unknown. Per the germline V gene, CDR1 is MNHEY and CDR2 is SMNVEV (reference sequence). V lost 5 bases, J lost 6 bases, and 11 bases stayed unmatched. The CDR3 length is 16 residues.

The material sequenced was naive CD8+ T cells sorted from blood. V and J are TRBV27 and TRBJ1-2; TRBD1 aligns across 11 bases. The sequence came from a man younger than 35 in good health. CDR3 protein: CASSPGQGASYNGYTF. DNA of the CDR3: TGTGCCAGCAGTCCCGGACAGGGGGCGTCATATAATGGCTACACCTTC.